This T cell receptor (beta chain) was sequenced in a study of shared clonotypes between healthy human individuals. Study-wide context: Donors were a couple of women and three men aged 18 to 49.

CDR1 and CDR2 from the germline V gene are SNHLY and FYNNEI. The V and J ends lost 6 bases and 0 bases, in that order; junction bases with no gene match: 0. The CDR3 is 14 amino acids. The sample holds a few counts of this clone. Sequenced by immunoSEQ multiplex PCR; TCRdb stores in-frame clones only, minus some. The sample lists 450,000 or so clones; roughly four fifths were seen once. The sequenced sample was PBMCs. This clonotype originated in a woman in her forties in good health. Some clones in this sample may be carry-over from other donors' samples. The chain couples TRBV2 to TRBJ1-5; 9 bases map to TRBD1. This chain's CDR3 is CASRTGGSNQPQHF. CDR3 DNA: TGTGCCAGCAGGACAGGGGGTAGCAATCAGCCCCAGCATTTT.